This T cell receptor (beta chain) comes out of a study of T cell responses to AZD1222 COVID-19 vaccine. Notes on the study in general: At 160-218 and 743-854, vaccine-associated CD4 TCRs were dominant, and they spanned spike. Most donors were white British and more were female, and clonal diversity was possibly underestimated. Spike-specific TCR breadth rose after two AZD1222 doses, and depth rose as well.

The junction had 6 bases not matched to a gene; V was cut back by 9 bases and J by 8 bases. The germline V gene encodes CDR1 SGHAT and CDR2 FQNNGV. This CDR3 comprises 14 residues. Comments on this clone: Its matching antigen is unknown.

Method: immunoSEQ multiplex PCR; TCRdb's copy keeps in-frame clones and lacks some. This sample yields some 100,000 clones, of which roughly 87% are seen a single time; about 17% belongs to the top ten. This clonotype was obtained from an adult in good health. The rearrangement links TRBV11-2 to TRBJ2-1; the match to TRBD2 covers 14 bases. Sequencing used peripheral blood, obtained on day 0 of AZD1222 vaccination. The CDR3 protein is CASLTSGRDHEQFF. The DNA for the CDR3 is TGTGCCAGTCTGACTAGCGGGAGGGACCATGAGCAGTTCTTC.